The 22 T cell receptor beta chains given below trace back to one sample, sequenced in a study of neurological immune-mediated disorders. TCRdb processed the 5' RACE reads anew with MiXCR; each CDR3 protein has one entry. The sample holds about 62,000 distinct CDR3 sequences, about 4% seen once. The specimen was PBMCs. These receptors all stem from a woman aged 45 to 65 with multiple sclerosis.

V is TRBV7-6 and J is TRBJ2-3; TRBD1 matches 11 bases. The CDR3 sequence is 17 residues long. The germline CDR1 and CDR2 sequences are SGHVS and FNYEAQ. Losses at the gene ends were 2 bases for V and 5 bases for J; bases not matched to a gene: 9. In DNA form, the CDR3 reads TGTGCCAGCAGCTTATACCCGGGGACAGGGGGAGGAGATACGCAGTATTTT. Translated: CASSLYPGTGGGDTQYF.

This clonotype was found many times. V is TRBV20-1 and J is TRBJ2-1; 9 nucleotides match TRBD2. CDR1 is DFQATT, CDR2 SNEGSKA, per germline (reference sequence). The CDR3 sequence is 15 residues long. The J segment lost 9 bases and the V segment lost 2 bases, leaving 11 bases of the junction unmatched. Written as DNA, the CDR3 is TGCAGTGCTAGATTCATAGCGGGAGCTATGAGTGAGCAGTTCTTC. Translating it yields CSARFIAGAMSEQFF.

This clonotype was seen at least ten times. The V gene is TRBV7-2, the J gene TRBJ2-7, with a possible D match to TRBD2 (5 bases). The CDR3 is 13 residues long. Between the trimmed V and J ends, which lost 1 base and 3 bases, there was a span of 7 bases. CDR1 is SGHTA, CDR2 FQGNSA, per germline. The CDR3, as DNA: TGTGCCAGCAGCTTAGATGACTACTACGAGCAGTACTTC. Its translation: CASSLDDYYEQYF.

This clonotype occurred many times. CDR3 DNA sequence: TGTGCCAGCAGTTACGCGGGCTGGACTGAAGCTTTCTTT. Protein: CASSYAGWTEAFF. The chain couples TRBV6-2 or TRBV6-3 to TRBJ1-1, with unresolved D. The CDR3 totals 13 residues. The germline CDR1 and CDR2 sequences are MNHEY and SVGEGT. Trimming cost V 2 bases and J 5 bases, with 9 bases left between them.

Many counts were recorded for this clonotype. The genes are TRBV5-1 and TRBJ2-2, with D possibly TRBD1 on 5 matching bases. The CDR3 extends over 15 amino acids. Trimming cost V 2 bases and J 0 bases, with 8 bases left between them. Germline assignment: CDR1 SGHRS and CDR2 YFSETQ. In nucleotides, the CDR3 is TGCGCCAGCAGCTTTCAGGGCACGAACACCGGGGAGCTGTTTTTT. Translation gives CASSFQGTNTGELFF.

This clonotype occurred many times. CDR3 amino acids: CATSSPDLSGANVLTF. The CDR3 DNA reads as TGTGCCACCTCTAGCCCTGACCTCTCTGGGGCCAACGTCCTGACTTTC. The chain recombines TRBV15 with TRBJ2-6, with D perhaps TRBD2 (5 bases). Trimming removed 8 bases from V and 0 bases from J, with 14 bases in between. This CDR3 has 16 amino acids. Looked up from germline, CDR1 is LNHNV and CDR2 is YYDKDF (reference sequence). The variable domain in full, with the rest retrieved from reference TRBV15 and TRBJ2-6, is DAMVIQNPRYQVTQFGKPVTLSCSQTLNHNVMYWYQQKSSQAPKLLFHYYDKDFNNEADTPDNFQSRRPNTSFCFLDIRSPGLGDTAMYLCATSSPDLSGANVLTFGAGSRLTVL.

This clonotype was seen at least ten times. The gene calls are TRBV27 and TRBJ1-1; the D gene is possibly TRBD1 (5 bases). The CDR3 length is 11 residues. Germline V gene data show CDR1 as MNHEY and CDR2 as SMNVEV (reference sequence). Deletions cut 8 bases from V and 6 bases from J, with 10 bases between. CDR3 coding DNA: TGTGCCAGCGGGGGGTTCGCTGAAGCTTTCTTT. It specifies CASGGFAEAFF.

This clonotype was observed at least ten times. V and J are TRBV7-2 and TRBJ2-1; 7 nucleotides line up with TRBD2. Losses at the gene ends were 2 bases for V and 7 bases for J; bases not matched to a gene: 11. Per germline, CDR1 SGHTA and CDR2 FQGNSA. The CDR3 is 16 amino acids. CDR3 sequence reads: CASSLRRGSGQNEQFF. The CDR3, as DNA: TGTGCCAGCAGCTTACGCCGCGGGAGTGGTCAAAATGAGCAGTTCTTC.

This clonotype has just a few counts. The rearrangement links TRBV6-2 or TRBV6-3 to TRBJ2-7, with TRBD1 matching 9 bases. This CDR3 is built from 15 residues. The trim removed 5 bases at V and 4 bases at J, leaving 9 bases unmatched. Per germline, CDR1 MNHEY and CDR2 SVGEGT. CDR3 bases: TGTGCCAGCAGTCAACAGGGGGCCGGAGTTTACGAGCAGTACTTC. It yields the protein CASSQQGAGVYEQYF.

This clonotype was counted ten times or more. The rearrangement links TRBV10-3 to TRBJ2-7; 10 bases fit TRBD1. J gave up 5 bases and V 7 bases, and 14 bases lay outside the gene matches. The CDR3 spans 16 residues. Germline V gene data show CDR1 as ENHRY and CDR2 as SYGVKD. Written as DNA, the CDR3 is TGTGCCATCAAACCCGGGACAGGGGAATGGCAGCACGAGCAGTACTTC. Protein: CAIKPGTGEWQHEQYF.

This clonotype occurred many times. The chain links TRBV20-1 to TRBJ2-3, with 7 bases matching TRBD1. The length of the CDR3 is 14 residues. Germline V lookup: CDR1 DFQATT, CDR2 SNEGSKA (reference sequence). The trim removed 5 bases at V and 1 base at J, leaving 6 bases unmatched. The CDR3 region has the DNA TGCAGTGCTGAAGGGGGCGCCGGCACAGATACGCAGTATTTT. Translated, it gives CSAEGGAGTDTQYF.

This clonotype was seen more than once but under ten times. Just one base apart from a much larger clone, this may be a read error. The genes are TRBV10-3 and TRBJ1-1; D is perhaps TRBD1 (5 bases). Germline V gene data show CDR1 as ENHRY and CDR2 as SYGVKD. The CDR3 is made up of 12 amino acids. The V end was cut by 9 bases, the J end by 5 bases, with 13 bases between. CDR3 coding DNA: TGTGCCATACGGACGGGGGATACTGAAGCTTTCTTT. It yields the protein CAIRTGDTEAFF.

In this sample, this clonotype turned up many times. This rearrangement joins TRBV5-1 to TRBJ2-5; 8 positions agree with TRBD1. The V and J ends lost 0 bases and 5 bases, in that order; junction bases with no gene match: 12. CDR1 is SGHRS and CDR2 is YFSETQ in the germline V gene. The CDR3 is 17 amino acids. CDR3 residues: CASSLARGTGRGETQYF. In DNA, the CDR3 is TGCGCCAGCAGCTTGGCCCGGGGGACAGGTCGCGGGGAGACCCAGTACTTC.

This chain uses TRBV9 with TRBJ1-1; D possibly corresponds to TRBD1 (5 bases). Between the trimmed V and J ends, which lost 3 bases and 3 bases, there was a span of 15 bases. The CDR3 totals 15 residues. The germline V gene has CDR1 SGDLS and CDR2 YYNGEE. CDR3 DNA: TGTGCCAGCAGCGGGGGGTCTGGCAGTTACACTGAAGCTTTCTTT. It yields the protein CASSGGSGSYTEAFF.

This clonotype has at least ten counts. The J gene is TRBJ2-2, the V gene TRBV24-1; TRBD2 agrees at 11 bases. Germline CDR1 and CDR2: KGHDR and SFDVKD. This CDR3 spans 17 amino acids. V was clipped by 2 bases and J by 4 bases; unmatched bases: 5. The CDR3 coding sequence is TGTGCCACCAGTGATTCAGGGACTAGCGGATTCACCGGGGAGCTGTTTTTT. Translated, it gives CATSDSGTSGFTGELFF.

This clonotype was seen a few times. V is TRBV20-1 and J is TRBJ2-7, with TRBD1 matching over 9 bases. The CDR3 is 14 amino acids. Germline V CDR1 and CDR2: DFQATT, SNEGSKA (reference sequence). With V trimmed by 1 base and J by 2 bases, 3 bases remained unmatched. The CDR3 loop reads CSARGTGATYEQYF. As DNA, the CDR3 is TGCAGTGCTAGAGGGACAGGGGCCACCTACGAGCAGTACTTC.

This clonotype was found many times. The chain links TRBV20-1 to TRBJ2-2, with a weak D call TRBD2 (6 bases). Looked up from germline, CDR1 is DFQATT and CDR2 is SNEGSKA (reference sequence). V gave up 0 bases and J gave up 3 bases, with 8 bases separating them. The CDR3 is 14 residues long. Here the CDR3 reads CSARDQRDTGELFF. As DNA, the CDR3 is TGCAGTGCTAGAGATCAGCGGGACACCGGGGAGCTGTTTTTT.

This clonotype was counted many times. The rearrangement links TRBV20-1 to TRBJ1-5, with 9 bases lining up with TRBD1. Germline loops: CDR1 DFQATT, CDR2 SNEGSKA (reference sequence). The CDR3 totals 14 residues. V shed 1 base and J 3 bases; nucleotides not matched to a gene: 1. CDR3 in amino acids: CSARGQGDNQPQHF. DNA for the CDR3: TGCAGTGCTAGAGGACAGGGGGACAATCAGCCCCAGCATTTT.

Ten or more counts support this clonotype. This chain connects TRBV24-1 to TRBJ2-1; unclear D gene. With 5 bases removed from V and 0 bases from J, the gap between germline ends came to 7 bases. The germline V gene has CDR1 KGHDR and CDR2 SFDVKD. This CDR3 is built from 14 residues. The CDR3 region is CATSGTSSYNEQFF. The CDR3 bases are TGTGCCACCAGTGGGACGAGCTCCTACAATGAGCAGTTCTTC.

This clonotype has ten or more counts. This rearrangement joins TRBV6-6 to TRBJ1-2, with D possibly matching TRBD1 (6 bases). From germline, CDR1 is MNHNY and CDR2 SVGAGI (reference sequence). V lost 8 bases, J lost 11 bases, and 24 bases lay in between. The CDR3 contains 14 residues. The CDR3 DNA reads as TGTGCCAGCTTCTCCTTGGGGGCTGCAAGGGGTTACACCTTC. The encoded protein is CASFSLGAARGYTF.

This clonotype has ten or more counts. The chain joins TRBV5-1 to TRBJ2-4; D unresolved. V was pared by 2 bases and J by 7 bases, with 16 bases between. The CDR3 loop spans 15 amino acids. Germline V gene sequence: CDR1 SGHRS, CDR2 YFSETQ. Written as DNA, the CDR3 is TGCGCCAGCAGCTTCCCGGGTGATGGACCTAACATTCAGTACTTC. Its translation is CASSFPGDGPNIQYF.

This clonotype was found many times. This sequence joins TRBV6-2 or TRBV6-3 and TRBJ2-7, with D unresolved. With 5 bases removed from V and 4 bases from J, the gap between germline ends came to 6 bases. CDR1 MNHEY and CDR2 SVGEGT come from the germline V gene. The CDR3 consists of 11 residues. CDR3 residues: CASSELYEQYF. CDR3 nucleotide sequence: TGTGCCAGCAGTGAGCTTTACGAGCAGTACTTC.